The entry below gives a single T cell receptor (beta chain) sequence along with its context. Its antigen is currently unknown. What was sequenced were expressed TCRB transcripts, since all of the isolated RNA had been reverse transcribed. TCRdb's copy holds only in-frame clones and misses some; the assay was immunoSEQ multiplex PCR. The data show fewer than 20,000 clones, over 45% seen once. These data come from a study of beta chain features in type 1 diabetes. Study outcomes and limitations: The naive, central memory and Treg TCRB repertoires of patients appeared to be more similar to one another than those of healthy donors. Type 1 diabetes patients showed fewer insertions and more deletions at VDJ junctions. Whether HLA type affects TCRB rearrangement stayed undetermined in the present work.

CDR1 and CDR2 from the germline V gene are MNHNY and SVGAGI (reference sequence). The CDR3 totals 16 residues. The V segment lost 5 bases and the J segment 5 bases; nucleotides outside the gene matches: 11. V and J are TRBV6-6 and TRBJ2-5, with 10 nucleotides matching TRBD2. Specimen: stem cell memory CD4+ T cells from blood. The clonotype was recovered from a woman in her late teens or twenties in good health. DNA for the CDR3: TGTGCCAGCAGTGCAAATAGCGGGGGGCCGTCCGAGACCCAGTACTTC. It specifies CASSANSGGPSETQYF.